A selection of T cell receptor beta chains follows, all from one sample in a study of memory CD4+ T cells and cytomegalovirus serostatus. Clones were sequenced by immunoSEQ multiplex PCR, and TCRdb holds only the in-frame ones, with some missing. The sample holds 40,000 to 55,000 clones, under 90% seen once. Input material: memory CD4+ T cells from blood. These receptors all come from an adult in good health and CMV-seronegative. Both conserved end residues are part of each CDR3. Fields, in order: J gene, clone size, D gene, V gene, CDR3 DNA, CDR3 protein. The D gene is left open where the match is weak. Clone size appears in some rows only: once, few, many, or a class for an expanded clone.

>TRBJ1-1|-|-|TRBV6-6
TGTGCCTCAACCCGGGCCTCGTCTATCCCTGAAGCTTTCTTT
CASTRASSIPEAFF
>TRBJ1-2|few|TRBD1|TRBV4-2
TGTGCCAGCAGCCAAGCGGGGGGCAGGGGGAATGGCTACACCTTC
CASSQAGGRGNGYTF
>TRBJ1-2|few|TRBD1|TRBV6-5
TGTGCCAGCAGTAGTGCACAGGGGGCGAGTGGCTACACCTTC
CASSSAQGASGYTF
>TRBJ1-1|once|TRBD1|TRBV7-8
TGTGCCAGCAGCTTGGACAGGGTCACTGAAGCTTTCTTT
CASSLDRVTEAFF
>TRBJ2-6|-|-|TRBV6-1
TGTGCCAGCAGTGAAGGGTCGCTAAGGGCCAACGTCCTGACTTTC
CASSEGSLRANVLTF
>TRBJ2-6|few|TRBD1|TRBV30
TGTGCCTGGAGTGTAATAAGGACAGGGCGGAGGTCTGGGGCCAACGTCCTGACTTTC
CAWSVIRTGRRSGANVLTF
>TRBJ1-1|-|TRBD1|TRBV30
TGTGCCTGGAGTGGATCAGGGGGCCTGAACACTGAAGCTTTCTTT
CAWSGSGGLNTEAFF
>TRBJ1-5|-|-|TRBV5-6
TGTGCCAGCAGCTTGTCGAGTCAGCCCCAGCATTTT
CASSLSSQPQHF
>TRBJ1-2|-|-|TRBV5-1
TGCGCCAGCAGCTTCCTCCGGGAGGGAGGCTACACCTTC
CASSFLREGGYTF
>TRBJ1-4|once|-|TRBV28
TGTGCCAGCAGTCCCCTTGGACAGCTAAATGAAAAACTGTTTTTT
CASSPLGQLNEKLFF
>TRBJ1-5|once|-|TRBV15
TGTGCCACCAGCAGAGATCGGGCGGCGAGGGGCAATCAGCCCCAGCATTTT
CATSRDRAARGNQPQHF
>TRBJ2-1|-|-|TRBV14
TGTGCCAGCAGCCCCAGGGTATTTAGTGAGCAGTTCTTC
CASSPRVFSEQFF
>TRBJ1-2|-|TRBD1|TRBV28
TGTGCCAGCAGTGAACGATCGGACAGGGCGTATGGCTACACCTTC
CASSERSDRAYGYTF
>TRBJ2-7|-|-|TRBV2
TGTGCCAGCAGTGCGGAGGGAAGCTCCTACGAGCAGTACTTC
CASSAEGSSYEQYF
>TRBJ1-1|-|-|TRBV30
TGTGCCTGGAGTAAGATCGGGGGAAGTACTGAAGCTTTCTTT
CAWSKIGGSTEAFF
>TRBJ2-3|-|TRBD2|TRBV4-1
TGCGCCAGCAGCCAGGCGGGGGGCCCTTTCCGTGATACGCAGTATTTT
CASSQAGGPFRDTQYF
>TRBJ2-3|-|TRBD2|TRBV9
TGTGCCAGCAGCGTAGGGGTAGCGGGGGGGCCGATCACAGATACGCAGTATTTT
CASSVGVAGGPITDTQYF
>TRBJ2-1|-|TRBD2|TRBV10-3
TGTGCCATCAGTACGACTAGCGGGGGTCACAATGAGCAGTTCTTC
CAISTTSGGHNEQFF
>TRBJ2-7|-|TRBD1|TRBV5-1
TGCGCCAGCAGCTTGGGGTTTTCGGGGACAGGGCCTGACGAGCAGTACTTC
CASSLGFSGTGPDEQYF
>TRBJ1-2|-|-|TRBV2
TGTGCCAGCTCTACAGGAGCTAACTATGGCTACACCTTC
CASSTGANYGYTF
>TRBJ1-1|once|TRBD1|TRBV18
TGTGCCAGCTCACCGGGACAGGACACTGAAGCTTTCTTT
CASSPGQDTEAFF
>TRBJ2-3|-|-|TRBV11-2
TGTGCCAGCAGCTCGAGGATAGCTGGGGCTACAGATACGCAGTATTTT
CASSSRIAGATDTQYF
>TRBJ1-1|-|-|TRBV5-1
TGTGCCAGCAGCCTAAATTTGAACACTGAAGCTTTCTTT
CASSLNLNTEAFF
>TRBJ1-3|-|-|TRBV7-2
TGTGCCAGCAGCTATCCAGAGTCGGGCAGACCACCTTGGAACACCATATATTTT
CASSYPESGRPPWNTIYF
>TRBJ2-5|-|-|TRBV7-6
TGTGCCAGCAGCCTCCGGGCCCTCCAAGAGACCCAGTACTTC
CASSLRALQETQYF